What follows is one T cell receptor beta chain and its context. In terms of age and location, participants ranged from roughly 18 to 90 years and lived in about 25 US areas. Clinical history as reported by participants underpinned cohort assignment. This CDR3 region has 15 residues. Germline V gives CDR1 SGHNT, CDR2 YYREEE (reference sequence). V shed 4 bases and J 1 base; nucleotides not matched to a gene: 6. In the original analysis: Scientists estimated how many nucleated cells there were by amplifying reference gene primers. TCRdb keeps only in-frame clones here, not all; method: immunoSEQ multiplex PCR. V, J and clone size reflect that table, while D and trimming were determined from the DNA. The profile covers fewer than 250,000 clones, with around 90% appearing a single time and 7.2% taken by the ten largest. The data are from a study of blood T cell repertoires in COVID-19. Background on the study: The United States, Italy and Spain were the sources of the acute and convalescent COVID-19 samples.

The source of this sequence is a man aged 30 to 39 in a cohort exposed to, infected with or recovered from COVID-19 (not recorded which). V gene TRBV5-4 combines with J gene TRBJ1-1, with 8 positions matching TRBD1. Source material: PBMCs or T cells enriched from blood (not recorded which). CDR3 in DNA: TGTGCCAGCAGCACGCCGACAGGGGCGAACACTGAAGCTTTCTTT. Protein sequence: CASSTPTGANTEAFF.